This TCR beta chain comes out of a study of T cell responses to AZD1222 COVID-19 vaccine. Study-level points and caveats: Sampling captured repertoires only after the peak T cell response. Among the donors, most were white British and more were female, and clonal diversity was possibly underestimated. Of the AZD1222 recipients, only five to seven were seropositive at baseline.

As concerns this clone: The antigen is unknown.

Data came from immunoSEQ multiplex PCR; TCRdb stores just in-frame clones and leaves some out. This sample carries approximately 270,000 clones, 90% to 95% of them seen once, and the ten largest clones take around 0.5%. This CDR3 is built from 16 residues. Germline values: CDR1 MRHNA, CDR2 SNTAGT. The trim removed 3 bases at V and 7 bases at J, leaving 8 bases unmatched. This sequence joins TRBV6-4 and TRBJ2-2; 10 positions agree with TRBD2. The sample was peripheral blood, taken 28 days after the second AZD1222 dose. The TCR sequence derives from an adult who received the AZD1222 COVID-19 vaccine. CDR3 DNA sequence: TGTGCCAGCAGTGAGGAGGCTAGCGGGAGAATCGGGGAGCTGTTTTTT. Translating it yields CASSEEASGRIGELFF.